The 15 T cell receptor beta chains below were found in one sample sequenced in a study of technical replicates of blood from a few donors. Assay used: immunoSEQ multiplex PCR; TCRdb lists only in-frame clones, some missing. In the table there are approximately 51,000 clones, 90% to 95% of which are singletons. The specimen sequenced was PBMCs. The receptors derive from a human donor in good health. Some clones in this sample may be carry-over from other donors' samples.

This chain uses TRBV28 with TRBJ2-3; possible D gene TRBD1, 6 bases. Between the trimmed V and J ends, which lost 6 bases and 1 base, there was a span of 8 bases. There are 13 residues in the CDR3. Per germline, CDR1 MDHEN and CDR2 SYDVKM. The CDR3 DNA follows: TGTGCCAGCAGGGACAGCCGCACAGATACGCAGTATTTT. Translated: CASRDSRTDTQYF.

The V gene is TRBV11-2, the J gene TRBJ2-1; TRBD2 matches 12 bases. Germline assignment: CDR1 SGHAT and CDR2 FQNNGV. This CDR3 is built from 15 residues. J was trimmed by 12 bases and V by 0 bases; bases with no gene match: 6. CDR3 loop: CASSLDSTSGGLQFF. CDR3 bases: TGTGCCAGCAGCTTAGATAGCACTAGCGGGGGGCTGCAGTTCTTC.

CDR3 sequence (DNA): TGCGCCAGCAGCTTGGCCTCCGGGCAGACTAGAGCTGGCTACACCTTC. Its protein is CASSLASGQTRAGYTF. J is TRBJ1-2 and V is TRBV5-1; D unclear. This CDR3 contains 16 residues. The V end lost 0 bases, the J end lost 7 bases, and 19 bases lay between the germline ends. The germline V gene encodes CDR1 SGHRS and CDR2 YFSETQ.

This sequence joins TRBV7-2 and TRBJ2-6, with D possibly matching TRBD2 (5 bases). The CDR3 loop spans 15 amino acids. Trimming took off 2 bases at V and 1 base at J, with 6 bases between the two ends. From germline, CDR1 is SGHTA and CDR2 FQGNSA. The CDR3 nucleotides read TGTGCCAGCAGCTTACGGAGGTCTGGGGCCAACGTCCTGACTTTC. This translates into CASSLRRSGANVLTF.

This clone is a singleton in its sample. The gene calls are TRBV5-1 and TRBJ2-3; 11 bases agree with TRBD2. The J segment lost 2 bases and the V segment lost 9 bases, leaving 5 bases of the junction unmatched. The CDR3 covers 14 residues. Germline values: CDR1 SGHRS, CDR2 YFSETQ. CDR3 bases: TGCGCCACCACTAGCGGGGGTTCCACAGATACGCAGTATTTT. Translated, it gives CATTSGGSTDTQYF.

V usage is TRBV27 and J usage is TRBJ2-1, with D perhaps TRBD2 (6 bases). The CDR3 contains 16 residues. Germline CDR1 is MNHEY and CDR2 is SMNVEV (reference sequence). V was trimmed by 5 bases and J by 3 bases, leaving 17 bases between them. CDR3: CASSEFGTGNYNEQFF. As DNA, the CDR3 is TGTGCCAGCAGTGAGTTTGGGACTGGAAACTACAATGAGCAGTTCTTC.

The V gene is TRBV19, the J gene TRBJ2-1; TRBD2 agrees at 9 bases. The CDR3 is 14 amino acids. Losses at the gene ends were 11 bases for V and 4 bases for J; bases not matched to a gene: 9. CDR1 is LNHDA and CDR2 is SQIVND in the germline V gene (reference sequence). The CDR3 sequence is CAVTLAGNYNEQFF. The CDR3 nucleotides read TGTGCCGTGACTCTAGCGGGAAATTACAATGAGCAGTTCTTC.

The CDR3 spells CASSLGVGVGGYTF. DNA of the CDR3: TGTGCCAGCAGCTTAGGGGTAGGGGTAGGGGGCTACACCTTC. The chain uses TRBV7-2 and TRBJ1-2, with a possible D match to TRBD1 (5 bases). Trimming shortened V by 1 base and J by 8 bases, and 14 bases separated the two germline ends. The CDR3 length is 14 residues. CDR1 is SGHTA, CDR2 FQGNSA, per germline.

The chain has TRBV5-1 and TRBJ1-2, with 10 bases that match TRBD1. The junction had 7 bases not matched to a gene; V was cut back by 4 bases and J by 7 bases. The germline gives CDR1 SGHRS, CDR2 YFSETQ. CDR3 size: 14 residues. The CDR3: CASSPGQGLAGYTF. Written as DNA, the CDR3 is TGCGCCAGCAGCCCGGGACAGGGGCTGGCTGGCTACACCTTC.

The V gene is TRBV5-8, the J gene TRBJ2-7; TRBD2 matches 12 bases. CDR3 length: 15 residues. From germline, CDR1 is SGHTS and CDR2 YDEGEE. After removal of 3 bases from V and 6 bases from J, the junction contained 7 bases not matched to a gene. DNA for the CDR3: TGTGCCAGCAGCTCCGGACTAGCGGGATATTCCGAGCAGTACTTC. The encoded protein is CASSSGLAGYSEQYF.

This chain connects TRBV12-5 to TRBJ2-3; D is possibly TRBD2 (6 bases). Germline V lookup: CDR1 LGHNT, CDR2 FRNRAP. V lost 7 bases, J lost 14 bases, and 22 bases lay in between. The CDR3 is 13 residues long. This chain's CDR3 is CASAHPRTGGPYF. The CDR3, as DNA: TGTGCTAGTGCCCACCCCCGGACCGGAGGGCCGTATTTT.

This chain links TRBV19 with TRBJ2-6, with a weak D call TRBD1 (5 bases). This CDR3 is built from 17 residues. Trimming pared 1 base from V and 2 bases from J, leaving 12 bases between. In germline, CDR1 is LNHDA, CDR2 SQIVND (reference sequence). CDR3 DNA: TGTGCCAGTAGTATAGCTACAGGCTCCCCTGGGGCCAACGTCCTGACTTTC. This gives the protein CASSIATGSPGANVLTF.

A word on this clone: One end of the junction varies from germline; a read error may be responsible. This sequence joins TRBV2 and TRBJ2-1; 10 bases map to TRBD2. The CDR3 has 13 amino acids. Germline V gene data show CDR1 as SNHLY and CDR2 as FYNNEI. The CDR3 bases are TGTGCCAGCAGGGATTCTAGCGGGGGCCGTCAAGTCTTC. Protein: CASRDSSGGRQVF.

The V call is TRBV7-2, the J call TRBJ2-7, with 13 nucleotides matching TRBD2. V lost 5 bases to trimming and J lost 1 base; unmatched junction nucleotides: 11. This CDR3 contains 18 residues. Germline V lookup: CDR1 SGHTA, CDR2 FQGNSA. The CDR3, as DNA: TGTGCCAGCAGCGTCCAAGGGACTAGCGGGGCAACATCCTACGAGCAGTACTTC. Translation: CASSVQGTSGATSYEQYF.

This chain joins TRBV9 and TRBJ2-3, with D unresolved. Trimming removed 0 bases at V and 4 bases at J, with 12 bases between. Germline CDR1 SGDLS, CDR2 YYNGEE. The CDR3 loop spans 15 amino acids. The CDR3 loop reads CASSVAPTAADTQYF. CDR3 nucleotides: TGTGCCAGCAGCGTAGCTCCCACGGCGGCAGATACGCAGTATTTT.